The next 8 T cell receptor beta chains were all read from a single sample in a study of blood T cell repertoires in COVID-19. Method: immunoSEQ multiplex PCR; TCRdb's copy keeps in-frame clones and lacks some. The sample lists 300,000 to 450,000 clones; 80% to 90% were seen once. The sequencing sample was made of peripheral blood. The receptors here all came from a woman aged 60-70 years with COVID-19, enrolled during active disease.

CDR3 sequence reads: CASSFSTGSYNEQFF. DNA for the CDR3: TGTGCCAGCAGCTTCTCTACGGGTTCCTACAATGAGCAGTTCTTC. The V call is TRBV7-6, the J call TRBJ2-1; no definite D call. Germline loops: CDR1 SGHVS, CDR2 FNYEAQ. Trimming removed 3 bases at V and 1 base at J, with 10 bases between. The CDR3 sequence is 15 residues long.

The chain uses TRBV28 and TRBJ2-1; 7 bases map to TRBD1. The ends lost 10 bases at V and 4 bases at J; junction bases unmatched: 16. Germline V gene data show CDR1 as MDHEN and CDR2 as SYDVKM. There are 16 residues in the CDR3. The CDR3 loop is CATEGRDSLHYNEQFF. In DNA form, the CDR3 reads TGTGCCACCGAGGGTAGGGACAGTTTACATTACAATGAGCAGTTCTTC.

V gene TRBV3-1 (or the pseudogene TRBV3-2) combines with J gene TRBJ1-1, with D possibly TRBD1 on 5 matching bases. Germline loops: CDR1 LGHDT, CDR2 YNNKEL (reference sequence). Trimming cost V 4 bases and J 1 base, with 16 bases left between them. The CDR3 extends over 16 amino acids. The CDR3 is CASSRGQGWTNTEAFF. CDR3 nucleotides: TGTGCCAGCAGCCGCGGCCAGGGATGGACGAACACTGAAGCTTTCTTT.

V is TRBV6-6 and J is TRBJ2-1; the D gene is possibly TRBD2 (5 bases). V shed 5 bases and J shed 5 bases, with 16 bases lying between them. Germline CDR1 is MNHNY and CDR2 is SVGAGI (reference sequence). The CDR3 length is 15 residues. This CDR3 is CASSAGSTGHNEQFF. CDR3 bases: TGTGCCAGCAGTGCGGGCTCCACCGGCCACAATGAGCAGTTCTTC.

To note about this clone: Other DNA sequences within the sample encode an identical CDR3. The chain recombines TRBV5-1 with TRBJ1-1; TRBD1 aligns across 9 bases. The CDR3 has 14 amino acids. Germline CDR1 reads SGHRS; CDR2 reads YFSETQ. Trimming at V came to 4 bases and at J to 5 bases, leaving 6 bases not matched to a gene. CDR3 amino acids: CASSLGQGGTEAFF. The CDR3 bases are TGCGCCAGCAGCCTGGGACAGGGTGGGACTGAAGCTTTCTTT.

V is TRBV4-2 and J is TRBJ1-2; D possibly corresponds to TRBD1 (5 bases). From germline, CDR1 is LGHNA and CDR2 YNFKEQ. This CDR3 is built from 18 residues. Trimming pared 0 bases from V and 0 bases from J, leaving 17 bases between. CDR3 sequence (DNA): TGTGCCAGCAGCCAAGAAGTTGTAAGTCAGGGAACTAACTATGGCTACACCTTC. The encoded protein is CASSQEVVSQGTNYGYTF.

The genes are TRBV4-2 and TRBJ2-3; TRBD2 matches at 11 bases. The V segment lost 0 bases and the J segment 2 bases; nucleotides outside the gene matches: 7. CDR1 and CDR2 from the germline V gene are LGHNA and YNFKEQ. The CDR3 covers 18 residues. CDR3 DNA sequence: TGTGCCAGCAGCCAAGAAAGGCTAGCGGGGGGCAACACAGATACGCAGTATTTT. Translating gives CASSQERLAGGNTDTQYF.

The chain has TRBV2 and TRBJ1-2; 9 bases line up with TRBD1. The V segment lost 5 bases and the J segment 5 bases; nucleotides outside the gene matches: 6. This CDR3 comprises 14 residues. CDR1 SNHLY and CDR2 FYNNEI come from the germline V gene. CDR3 bases: TGTGCCAGCAGTCCGGGACAGGGAGGATATGGCTACACCTTC. Protein: CASSPGQGGYGYTF.